Below are 10 T cell receptor beta chains sequenced from a single sample in a study of T cell repertoires in cytomegalovirus infection. Their cognate antigens are unknown. Using its own MiXCR run on the reads, TCRdb lists one record per CDR3 protein. The sample includes 680,000 or so distinct CDR3 sequences, about 33% seen only once; the top ten take about 18%. Sequenced here: cultured PBMCs, sampled from culture after CMV antigen stimulation. The receptors derive from a human donor in good health (CMV status not recorded). Some clones in this sample may be carry-over from other donors' samples.

The chain links TRBV4-1 to TRBJ2-1, with unresolved D. The CDR3 is made up of 14 amino acids. Trimming pared 2 bases from V and 2 bases from J, leaving 7 bases between. Germline CDR1 and CDR2: MGHRA and YSYEKL. The CDR3 spells CASSQYGAYNEQFF. The DNA for the CDR3 is TGCGCCAGCAGCCAATATGGGGCCTACAATGAGCAGTTCTTC.

This clonotype was counted between two and nine times. V usage is TRBV6-5 and J usage is TRBJ2-1; D unclear. This CDR3 spans 10 amino acids. Germline values: CDR1 MNHEY, CDR2 SVGAGI. The V end was cut by 10 bases, the J end by 12 bases, with 13 bases between. The CDR3 loop reads CATWGTVQFF. CDR3 DNA sequence: TGTGCCACCTGGGGTACCGTGCAGTTCTTC.

The genes are TRBV11-2 and TRBJ2-6; maybe TRBD2 (5 bases). The CDR3 has 17 amino acids. Per the germline V gene, CDR1 is SGHAT and CDR2 is FQNNGV. V lost 1 base and J lost 0, with 10 bases in between. The CDR3 bases are TGTGCCAGCAGCTTAGGGCGCGGGTACTCTGGGGCCAACGTCCTGACTTTC. Residues: CASSLGRGYSGANVLTF.

This clonotype was seen many times. This chain links TRBV18 with TRBJ2-1, with D tentatively TRBD1 or TRBD2 (5 bases each). V lost 8 bases to trimming and J lost 4 bases, with 15 bases between them. Germline V gene sequence: CDR1 KGHSH, CDR2 LQKENI. The CDR3 is made up of 14 amino acids. The CDR3 DNA reads TGTGCCAGCAGCCCCGGGACGGGTTACAATGAGCAGTTCTTC. Translation gives CASSPGTGYNEQFF.

This clonotype was seen many times. The chain employs TRBV7-2 and TRBJ2-1; tentative D call: TRBD2 (5 bases). Germline loops: CDR1 SGHTA, CDR2 FQGNSA. V gave up 2 bases and J gave up 7 bases, with 21 bases separating them. The CDR3 length is 17 residues. The CDR3 spells CASSLRRSPGGSNEQFF. The DNA for the CDR3 is TGTGCCAGCAGCTTACGGCGGTCTCCCGGAGGATCGAATGAGCAGTTCTTC.

This clonotype was counted ten times or more. J is TRBJ2-7 and V is TRBV7-2; 10 nucleotides match TRBD2. Germline V lookup: CDR1 SGHTA, CDR2 FQGNSA. V gave up 5 bases and J gave up 4 bases; unmatched junction bases: 5. The CDR3 runs 14 residues. This CDR3 reads CASSRTSGLYEQYF. In nucleotides, the CDR3 is TGTGCCAGCAGCCGGACTAGCGGTTTATACGAGCAGTACTTC.

Comments on this clonotype: A clone one base away is much larger, so this may be a read error. The V gene is TRBV7-2, the J gene TRBJ1-2; TRBD1 is a possible D gene (6 bases). Germline assignment: CDR1 SGHTA and CDR2 FQGNSA. The CDR3 length is 14 residues. The CDR3 DNA is TGTGCCAGCAGCACTCGGACAGTGGACTACGGCTACACCTTC. Amino acid sequence: CASSTRTVDYGYTF.

CDR3 protein: CASSHGVKAKNIQYF. The CDR3 region has the DNA TGTGCCAGCAGCCACGGGGTTAAAGCCAAAAACATTCAGTACTTC. The rearrangement joins TRBV6-5 to TRBJ2-4, with D tentatively TRBD2 (5 bases). Deletions cut 6 bases from V and 0 bases from J, with 12 bases between. The length of the CDR3 is 15 residues. Germline lookup yields CDR1 MNHEY and CDR2 SVGAGI.

This clonotype occurred a few times. The chain has TRBV20-1 and TRBJ2-3; 9 bases agree with TRBD2. The trim removed 3 bases at V and 0 bases at J, leaving 13 bases unmatched. Germline CDR1 is DFQATT and CDR2 is SNEGSKA (reference sequence). The CDR3 sequence is 18 residues long. The DNA for the CDR3 is TGCAGTGCTAGGGCTATCGGCGGGGGGGGGCCTAGCACAGATACGCAGTATTTT. Protein product: CSARAIGGGGPSTDTQYF.

The chain combines TRBV29-1 with TRBJ2-1; 7 nucleotides line up with TRBD2. J lost 8 bases, V lost 7 bases, and 14 bases had no gene match. This CDR3 contains 14 residues. Germline-derived CDR1 and CDR2 are SQVTM and ANQGSEA. The CDR3 nucleotides read TGCAGCGCCCGCGAGGGCGGGAGTATCTATGAGCAGTTCTTC. Translating it yields CSAREGGSIYEQFF.